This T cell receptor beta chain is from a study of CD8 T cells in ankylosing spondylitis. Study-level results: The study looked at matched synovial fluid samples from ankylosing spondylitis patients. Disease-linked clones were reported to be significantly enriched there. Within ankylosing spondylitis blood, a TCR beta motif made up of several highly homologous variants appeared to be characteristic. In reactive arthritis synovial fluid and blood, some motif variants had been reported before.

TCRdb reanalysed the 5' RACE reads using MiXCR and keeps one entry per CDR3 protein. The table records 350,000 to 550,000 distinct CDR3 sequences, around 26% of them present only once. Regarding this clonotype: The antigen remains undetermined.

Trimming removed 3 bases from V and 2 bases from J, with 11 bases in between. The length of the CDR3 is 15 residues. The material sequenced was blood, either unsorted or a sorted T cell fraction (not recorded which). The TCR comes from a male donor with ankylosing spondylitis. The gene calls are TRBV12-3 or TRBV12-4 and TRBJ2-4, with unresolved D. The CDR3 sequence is CASSFSTATKNIQYF. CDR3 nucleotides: TGTGCCAGCAGTTTCTCGACTGCGACCAAAAACATTCAGTACTTC.